This note documents a single TCR beta chain sequence. The antigen is not known. The germline V gene has CDR1 LNHDA and CDR2 SQIVND (reference sequence). The CDR3 has 12 amino acids. Trimming took off 3 bases at V and 5 bases at J, with 7 bases between the two ends. TCRdb re-called the reads with MiXCR, one entry per CDR3 protein. Of approximately 260,000 distinct CDR3 sequences listed, approximately 22% are singletons. This record belongs to a study of T cell repertoires in cytomegalovirus infection. Study background: Epitope selection comprised recently identified HLA-C-restricted CMV epitopes and well-studied HLA-B-restricted CMV epitopes. Matching HLA type and CMV infection were both indicated by public TCR beta signatures. Study-wide findings and caveats: The cumulative frequency of public TCR beta families identified carriers of CMV plus the relevant HLA. Across the ex vivo response, the dominant clonotypes were HLA-C-restricted CMV-specific TCR beta clonotypes.

This sequence was found in a human donor in good health (CMV status not recorded). Some clones in this sample may be carry-over from other donors' samples. Here the sequenced sample was cultured PBMCs, taken from culture after CMV antigen stimulation. The chain employs TRBV19 and TRBJ1-1, with D unresolved. The CDR3 region is CASSMEWTEAFF. As DNA, the CDR3 is TGTGCCAGTAGTATGGAGTGGACTGAAGCTTTCTTT.